This T cell receptor (beta chain) is from a study of shared clonotypes between healthy human individuals. Overall study context: Three plates each covered CD4 naive and memory; CD8 naive two, CD8 memory one.

In the study's own analysis: Filtering differed because ImmunoSEQ produced junction-only sequences that carried no quality scores. Here immunoSEQ multiplex PCR was the method, and the copy in TCRdb shows in-frame clones only, minus some. That table supplies the V and J calls and clone size; D and trimming were determined from the DNA. The table has around 2,100,000 clones, about 95% seen once. This clone has a single count. No antigen is known for it. The study, taken as a whole, reports: The generation probabilities recorded for non-shared clonotypes fell below those of clonotypes shared by all four donors.

In the naive CD8 group, cells lacked CD45RO and were positively selected for CCR7, so terminally differentiated effector memory CD45RA+ cells were left out. Donors included only healthy HIV-negative adults lacking recent acute infections or vaccinations. This CDR3 contains 16 residues. Between the trimmed V and J ends, which lost 0 bases and 7 bases, there was a span of 21 bases. Looked up from germline, CDR1 is GTSNPN and CDR2 is SVGIG (reference sequence). The sample taken for sequencing was naive CD8+ T cells sorted from blood. This clonotype was sampled from a man between 18 and 29 years old in good health. V is TRBV30 and J is TRBJ1-2; D call uncertain. CDR3 DNA: TGTGCCTGGAGTGTACAAGCCCGGTTTATAGGAGCTGGCTACACCTTC. Translated, it gives CAWSVQARFIGAGYTF.